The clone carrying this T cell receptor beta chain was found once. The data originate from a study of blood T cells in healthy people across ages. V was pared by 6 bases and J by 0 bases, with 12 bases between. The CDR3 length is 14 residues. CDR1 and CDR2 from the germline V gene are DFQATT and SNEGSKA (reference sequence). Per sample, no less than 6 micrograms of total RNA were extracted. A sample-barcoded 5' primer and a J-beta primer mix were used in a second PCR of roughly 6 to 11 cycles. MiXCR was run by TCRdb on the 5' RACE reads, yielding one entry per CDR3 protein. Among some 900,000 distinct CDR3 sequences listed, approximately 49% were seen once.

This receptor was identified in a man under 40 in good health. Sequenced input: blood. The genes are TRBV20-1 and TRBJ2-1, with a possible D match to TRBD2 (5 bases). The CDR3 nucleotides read TGCAGTGCGGCCGGGATGGGCTCCTACAATGAGCAGTTCTTC. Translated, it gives CSAAGMGSYNEQFF.